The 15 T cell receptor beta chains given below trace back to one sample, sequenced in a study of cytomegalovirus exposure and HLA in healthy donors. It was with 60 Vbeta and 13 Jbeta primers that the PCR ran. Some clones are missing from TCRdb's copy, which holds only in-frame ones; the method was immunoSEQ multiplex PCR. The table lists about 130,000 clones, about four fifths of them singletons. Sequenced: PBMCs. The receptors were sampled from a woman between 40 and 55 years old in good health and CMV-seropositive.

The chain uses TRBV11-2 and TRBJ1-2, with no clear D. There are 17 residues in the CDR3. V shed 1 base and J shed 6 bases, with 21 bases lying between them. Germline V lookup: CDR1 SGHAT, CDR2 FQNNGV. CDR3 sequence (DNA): TGTGCCAGCAGCTTAGTAAAGGAGGCGAGGCGTCAGGATGGCTACACCTTC. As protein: CASSLVKEARRQDGYTF.

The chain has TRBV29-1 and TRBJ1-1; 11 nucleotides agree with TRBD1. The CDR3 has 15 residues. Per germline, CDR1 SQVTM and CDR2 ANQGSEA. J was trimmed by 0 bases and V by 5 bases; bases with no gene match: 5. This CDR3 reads CSVPRTGGMNTEAFF. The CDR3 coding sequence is TGCAGCGTTCCCAGGACAGGGGGCATGAACACTGAAGCTTTCTTT.

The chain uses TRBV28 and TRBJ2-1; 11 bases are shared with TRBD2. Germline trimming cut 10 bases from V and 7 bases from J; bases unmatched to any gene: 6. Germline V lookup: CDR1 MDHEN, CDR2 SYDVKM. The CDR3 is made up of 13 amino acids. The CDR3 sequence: CATDSGRENEQFF. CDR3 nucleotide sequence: TGTGCCACCGATAGCGGGAGGGAGAATGAGCAGTTCTTC. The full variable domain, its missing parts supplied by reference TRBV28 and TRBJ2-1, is DVKVTQSSRYLVKRTGEKVFLECVQDMDHENMFWYRQDPGLGLRLIYFSYDVKMKEKGDIPEGYSVSREKKERFSLILESASTNQTSMYLCATDSGRENEQFFGPGTRLTVL.

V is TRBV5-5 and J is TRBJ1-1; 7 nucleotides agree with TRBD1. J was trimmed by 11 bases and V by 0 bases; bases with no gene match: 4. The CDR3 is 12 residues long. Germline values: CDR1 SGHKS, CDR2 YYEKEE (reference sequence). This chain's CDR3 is CASSLVQGGAFF. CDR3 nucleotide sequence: TGTGCCAGCAGCTTGGTGCAGGGGGGTGCTTTCTTT.

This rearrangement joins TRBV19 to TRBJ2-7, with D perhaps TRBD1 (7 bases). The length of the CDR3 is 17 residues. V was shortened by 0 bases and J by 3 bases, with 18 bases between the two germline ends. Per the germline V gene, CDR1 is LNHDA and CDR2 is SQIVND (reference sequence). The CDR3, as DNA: TGTGCCAGTAGTATAGACACCGGGACAGTGGGACTCTACGAGCAGTACTTC. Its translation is CASSIDTGTVGLYEQYF. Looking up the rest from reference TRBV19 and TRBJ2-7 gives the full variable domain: DGGITQSPKYLFRKEGQNVTLSCEQNLNHDAMYWYRQDPGQGLRLIYYSQIVNDFQKGDIAEGYSVSREKKESFPLTVTSAQKNPTAFYLCASSIDTGTVGLYEQYFGPGTRLTVT.

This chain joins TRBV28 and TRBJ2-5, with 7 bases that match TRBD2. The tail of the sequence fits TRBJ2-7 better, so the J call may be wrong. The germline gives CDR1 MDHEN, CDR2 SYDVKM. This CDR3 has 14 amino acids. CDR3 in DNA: TGTGCCAGCAGTTCTGGGTTAGCGGGCGACGAGCAGTACTTC. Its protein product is CASSSGLAGDEQYF.

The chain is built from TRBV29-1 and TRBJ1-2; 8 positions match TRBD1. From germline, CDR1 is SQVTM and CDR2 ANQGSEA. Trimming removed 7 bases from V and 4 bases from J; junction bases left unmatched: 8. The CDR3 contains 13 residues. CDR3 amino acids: CSANGQGGYGYTF. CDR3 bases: TGCAGCGCAAACGGACAGGGTGGCTATGGCTACACCTTC.

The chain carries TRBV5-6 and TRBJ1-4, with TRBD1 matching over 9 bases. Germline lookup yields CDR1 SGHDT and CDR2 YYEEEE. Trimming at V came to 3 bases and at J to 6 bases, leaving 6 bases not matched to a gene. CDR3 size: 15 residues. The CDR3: CASSSYRTGDEKLFF. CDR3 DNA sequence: TGTGCCAGCAGCTCGTACCGGACAGGGGATGAAAAACTGTTTTTT.

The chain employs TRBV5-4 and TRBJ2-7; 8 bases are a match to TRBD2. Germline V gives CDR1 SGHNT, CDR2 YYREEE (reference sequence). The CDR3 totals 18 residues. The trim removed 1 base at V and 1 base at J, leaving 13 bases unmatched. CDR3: CASSLNLAIGGRSYEQYF. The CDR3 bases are TGTGCCAGCAGCTTGAATCTAGCGATCGGCGGGAGGTCCTACGAGCAGTACTTC.

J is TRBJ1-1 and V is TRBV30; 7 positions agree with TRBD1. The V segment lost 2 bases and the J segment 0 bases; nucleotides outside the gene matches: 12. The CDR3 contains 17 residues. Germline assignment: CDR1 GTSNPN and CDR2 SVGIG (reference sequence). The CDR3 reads CAWSFPGQILMNTEAFF. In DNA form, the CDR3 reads TGTGCCTGGAGTTTCCCGGGACAGATTTTAATGAACACTGAAGCTTTCTTT.

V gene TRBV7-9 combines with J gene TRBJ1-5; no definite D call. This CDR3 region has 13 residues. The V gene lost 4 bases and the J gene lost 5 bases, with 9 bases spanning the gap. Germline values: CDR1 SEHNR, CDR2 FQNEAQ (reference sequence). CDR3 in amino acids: CASSYEEDQPQHF. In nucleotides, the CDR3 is TGTGCCAGCAGCTACGAAGAGGATCAGCCCCAGCATTTT.

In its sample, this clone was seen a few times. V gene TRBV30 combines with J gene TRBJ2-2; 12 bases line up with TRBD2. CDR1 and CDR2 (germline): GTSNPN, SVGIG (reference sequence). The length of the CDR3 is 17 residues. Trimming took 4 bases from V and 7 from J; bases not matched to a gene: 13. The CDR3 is CAWTRGLAGLQGGELFF. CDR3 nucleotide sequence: TGTGCCTGGACTCGGGGACTAGCGGGCCTCCAGGGCGGGGAGCTGTTTTTT.

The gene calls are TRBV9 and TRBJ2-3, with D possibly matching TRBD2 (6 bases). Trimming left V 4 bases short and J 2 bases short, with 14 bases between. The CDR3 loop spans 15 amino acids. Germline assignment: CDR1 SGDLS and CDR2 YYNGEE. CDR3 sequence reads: CASSPGGRTTDTQYF. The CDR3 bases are TGTGCCAGCAGCCCCGGGGGACGGACCACAGATACGCAGTATTTT. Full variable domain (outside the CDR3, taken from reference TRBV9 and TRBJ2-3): DSGVTQTPKHLITATGQRVTLRCSPRSGDLSVYWYQQSLDQGLQFLIQYYNGEERAKGNILERFSAQQFPDLHSELNLSSLELGDSALYFCASSPGGRTTDTQYFGPGTRLTVL.

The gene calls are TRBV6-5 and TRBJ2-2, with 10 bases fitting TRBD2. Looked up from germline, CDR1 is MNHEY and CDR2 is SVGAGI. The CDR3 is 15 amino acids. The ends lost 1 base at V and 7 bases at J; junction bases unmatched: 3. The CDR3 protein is CASSYFLAGVGELFF. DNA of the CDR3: TGTGCCAGCAGTTACTTCCTAGCGGGAGTCGGGGAGCTGTTTTTT.

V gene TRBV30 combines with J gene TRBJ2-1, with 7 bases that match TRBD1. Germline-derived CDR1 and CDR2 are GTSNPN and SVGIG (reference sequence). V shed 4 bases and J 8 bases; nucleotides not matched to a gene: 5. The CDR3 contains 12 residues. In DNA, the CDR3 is TGTGCCTGGACCAGACAGGGTTATGAGCAGTTCTTC. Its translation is CAWTRQGYEQFF.